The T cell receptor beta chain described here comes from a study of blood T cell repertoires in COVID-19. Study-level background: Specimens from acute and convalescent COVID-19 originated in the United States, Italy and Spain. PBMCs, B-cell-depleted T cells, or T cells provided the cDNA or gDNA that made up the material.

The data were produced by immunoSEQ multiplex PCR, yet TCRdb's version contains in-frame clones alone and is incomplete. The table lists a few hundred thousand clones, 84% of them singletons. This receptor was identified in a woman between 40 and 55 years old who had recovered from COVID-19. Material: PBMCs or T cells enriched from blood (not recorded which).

CDR3 loop: CASSPGADTQYF. CDR3 bases: TGTGCCAGTAGTCCGGGAGCAGATACGCAGTATTTT. J is TRBJ2-3 and V is TRBV19, with D possibly matching TRBD2 (6 bases). The CDR3 length is 12 residues. V was clipped by 5 bases and J by 4 bases, with 7 bases between them. Germline V CDR1 and CDR2: LNHDA, SQIVND (reference sequence).